These 12 T cell receptor beta chains came from one sample sequenced in a study of blood T cell repertoires in COVID-19. TCRdb's copy holds only in-frame clones and misses some; the assay was immunoSEQ multiplex PCR. The repertoire holds roughly 270,000 clones, with around 80% as singletons. The sample comprised PBMCs or T cells enriched from blood (not recorded which). The origin of the receptors is a man aged 35-49 years who had been exposed to COVID-19.

The J gene is TRBJ2-7, the V gene TRBV6-1; a weak D match, TRBD1 (5 bases). Germline V gene data show CDR1 as MNHNS and CDR2 as SASEGT. This CDR3 has 14 amino acids. V lost 2 bases, J lost 3 bases, and 11 bases lay in between. The CDR3 here is CASSERGRRYEQYF. CDR3 sequence (DNA): TGTGCCAGCAGTGAAAGGGGCAGACGCTACGAGCAGTACTTC.

The chain carries TRBV29-1 and TRBJ1-2; D unclear. Trimming removed 6 bases at V and 7 bases at J, with 15 bases between. Germline-derived CDR1 and CDR2 are SQVTM and ANQGSEA. This CDR3 contains 12 residues. The CDR3 coding sequence is TGCAGCGTCGGGCGGGTAGGGAGTGGCTACACCTTC. As protein: CSVGRVGSGYTF.

This chain links TRBV7-9 with TRBJ1-6; no clear D gene. Germline assignment: CDR1 SEHNR and CDR2 FQNEAQ (reference sequence). The ends were cut back, 1 base at V and 10 bases at J, with 8 bases in the middle. The CDR3 spans 13 residues. The CDR3 loop is CASSLGAASPLHF. DNA of the CDR3: TGTGCCAGCAGCTTAGGGGCCGCATCACCCCTCCACTTT.

The rearrangement joins TRBV5-1 to TRBJ2-2; 9 nucleotides align to TRBD2. V trimming: 0 bases; J trimming: 9 bases; junction bases outside the gene matches: 9. This CDR3 comprises 16 residues. CDR1 and CDR2 (germline): SGHRS, YFSETQ. In nucleotides, the CDR3 is TGCGCCAGCAGCTTGGCGGGACTAGCTGGCGTCCGGGAGCTGTTTTTT. Translated, it gives CASSLAGLAGVRELFF.

The chain couples TRBV6-5 to TRBJ2-7; TRBD2 agrees at 8 bases. Trimming removed 7 bases from V and 2 bases from J; junction bases left unmatched: 7. Germline CDR1 MNHEY, CDR2 SVGAGI. The CDR3 spans 14 residues. The CDR3 here is CASIPGLGPYEQYF. DNA for the CDR3: TGTGCCAGCATCCCGGGACTAGGTCCCTACGAGCAGTACTTC.

J is TRBJ1-4 and V is TRBV30; a weak D match, TRBD1 (6 bases). The CDR3 contains 15 residues. CDR1 is GTSNPN and CDR2 is SVGIG in the germline V gene (reference sequence). Trimming cost V 0 bases and J 3 bases, with 11 bases left between them. CDR3 sequence reads: CAWSVGGRSNEKLFF. The CDR3 DNA follows: TGTGCCTGGAGTGTAGGGGGAAGGTCTAATGAAAAACTGTTTTTT.

The rearrangement links TRBV6-4 to TRBJ1-1; D gene uncertain. Germline CDR1 is MRHNA and CDR2 is SNTAGT. The CDR3 totals 12 residues. With 6 bases removed from V and 7 bases from J, the gap between germline ends came to 12 bases. The CDR3 DNA is TGTGCCAGCAGGGAAGGCAGGCGTGAAGCTTTCTTT. This translates into CASREGRREAFF.

This clone was seen ten or more times. The rearrangement links TRBV5-5 to TRBJ2-1, with a weak D call TRBD1 (5 bases). The V gene's germline CDR1 is SGHKS and CDR2 YYEKEE (reference sequence). The CDR3 is 16 amino acids. The V end was cut by 2 bases, the J end by 5 bases, with 17 bases between. Here the CDR3 DNA reads TGTGCCAGCAGCTTATTTCTAGGGGTCCCTAACAATGAGCAGTTCTTC. Protein sequence: CASSLFLGVPNNEQFF.

This clone has only one observation. The rearrangement links TRBV9 to TRBJ2-5; TRBD2 matches 11 bases. The germline V gene encodes CDR1 SGDLS and CDR2 YYNGEE. The CDR3 contains 17 residues. V lost 0 bases to trimming and J lost 4 bases; unmatched junction nucleotides: 8. The CDR3 spells CASSVVISGRAGETQYF. The CDR3 DNA sequence: TGTGCCAGCAGCGTAGTAATTAGCGGGAGGGCCGGAGAGACCCAGTACTTC.

The genes are TRBV7-3 and TRBJ2-3, with TRBD1 as a possible D gene (9 bases). This CDR3 is built from 20 residues. Per the germline V gene, CDR1 is SGHTA and CDR2 is FQGTGA. The V and J ends lost 6 bases and 6 bases respectively, with 34 bases between them. CDR3 in amino acids: CASSTLRDRVGSGMGDTQYF. The DNA of the CDR3 is TGTGCCAGCAGTACTCTCCGGGACAGGGTCGGTAGCGGGATGGGGGATACGCAGTATTTT.

The CDR3 here is CASRAQSSADTYEQYF. The CDR3, as DNA: TGCGCCAGCAGGGCCCAATCTAGCGCCGATACCTACGAGCAGTACTTC. The V and J genes are TRBV10-1 and TRBJ2-7; TRBD2 is a possible D gene (6 bases). The CDR3 has 16 residues. CDR1 is WNHNN and CDR2 is SYGVQD in the germline V gene (reference sequence). V lost 6 bases and J 2 bases, leaving 20 bases between the germline ends.

V gene TRBV9 combines with J gene TRBJ2-3; 9 bases fit TRBD2. Germline trimming cut 3 bases from V and 6 bases from J; bases unmatched to any gene: 11. Germline V gene sequence: CDR1 SGDLS, CDR2 YYNGEE. The CDR3 contains 16 residues. CDR3 in amino acids: CASSAAGGREWDTQYF. The CDR3 DNA is TGTGCCAGCAGCGCGGCGGGAGGGCGGGAGTGGGATACGCAGTATTTT.